This T cell receptor (beta chain) was sequenced for a study of Ad26.COV2.S vaccination and SARS-CoV-2 variants (dated by TCRdb to the early 2020s). Context from the whole study: Donors in the vaccine arm were drawn from COV1001, a multicentre, randomized, double-blind, placebo-controlled phase I-IIa trial testing Ad26.COV2.S in healthy adults. Ad26.COV2.S was administered intramuscularly at a dose of 5x10^10 or 1x10^11 viral particles, either as one shot or as two shots given 56 days apart. TCRbeta repertoire sequencing served as the tool for gauging how specific and how broad the SARS-CoV-2-reactive T cell receptors were following Ad26.COV2.S vaccination. A total of 32 samples were included in the TCR-sequenced set, comprising around 19 Ad26.COV2.S vaccine recipients, 5 placebo recipients and 8 SARS-CoV-2 convalescent individuals. Participants in the trial were split at random into five groups of five each, receiving low-dose or high-dose Ad26.COV2.S once or twice, or else placebo on both occasions. Throughout the experiments and outcome assessment, investigators stayed blinded to trial group allocation.

Study-wide findings and limitations: It was noted by the authors that total T cell responses may have been underestimated by the TCR breadth and depth analyses. Ad26.COV2.S recipients had higher spike-specific TCR breadth than placebo recipients (P = 0.0014). The study was not powered to compare responses between vaccine doses or regimens. After vaccination, spike-specific CD8+ and CD4+ T cell responses were reported to show substantial breadth. Comparable non-spike TCR breadth was observed between vaccine and placebo recipients, consistent with only spike being contained in the vaccine.

The sample's treatment or condition label is to be understood as: around 19 received Ad26.COV2.S at low or high dose, single or two shots; 5 received placebo; per-sample allocation not given. For vaccine and placebo recipients, repertoires were sequenced using samples collected on day 63 after the first injection. Between 29 July and 7 August 2020, Cohort 1b enrolled 25 adults aged 18-55 years at one site in Boston, USA. As a vaccine, Ad26.COV2.S was a replication-incompetent adenovirus type 26 vector that expressed a prefusion-stabilized SARS-CoV-2 spike protein derived from the original Wuhan strain. V is pruned by 0 bases and J by 2 bases, leaving 6 bases of the junction without a gene match. From a lookup of the germline V gene, CDR1 and CDR2 are SGDLS and YYNGEE. Inclusive of the bounding cysteine and phenylalanine, the CDR3 is 17 residues long. Of the read, only the CDR3 DNA is kept; its 51 bases are in frame from base 1.

The immunoSEQ Assay was used to sequence TCRbeta CDR3 regions. After extraction, genomic DNA underwent amplification by bias-controlled multiplex PCR, followed by high-throughput sequencing. Per the authors' processing: To quantify the absolute abundance of each unique TCRbeta CDR3 region, sequences were collapsed and filtered. T cell fraction was estimated by normalizing TCRbeta template counts to usable DNA, which was measured by amplifying reference genes present in all nucleated cells. Repertoire TCRs were annotated as SARS-CoV-2-specific when V gene, CDR3 amino acid sequence and J gene were exactly matched to a known reactive TCR set. The reference SARS-CoV-2 TCR set was obtained from MIRA and was filtered for enrichment in COVID-19-positive ImmuneCODE repertoires, whereby public or cross-reactive TCRs were removed. Using the MIRA antigens, annotated TCRs were further analysed by specific ORF or by position within an ORF. Breadth was defined as the number of annotated unique rearrangements divided by the total number of unique productive rearrangements, and depth was defined as the summed frequency of the annotated unique rearrangements. TCR breadth was compared between groups using two-sided Wilcoxon rank-sum tests. In TCRdb, the immuneACCESS table is reduced to in-frame sequences with V and J assigned. These tables do not hold every clone; where another copy was compared, an unresolved V gene accounts for under half, and the others remain unexplained. The D gene and trimming were derived from the DNA, and the V and J assignments and clone size from that table. This sample has some 350,000 clones in its table, and under 90% of those were observed once. 5.5% of the sample comes from the top ten.

For this clone: Its specific antigen is unknown. No clone much larger than this one lies a single base away; base qualities are absent.

The specimen was peripheral blood, collected in a trial of Ad26.COV2.S vaccine versus placebo. The chain is assembled from TRBV9 and TRBJ2-1; 9 bases in the middle match TRBD1. This sequence originates from a person aged 18-65 years who received the Ad26.COV2.S COVID-19 vaccine or a placebo. The DNA sequence reads TGTGCCAGCAGCGTAGTTTACGGGACAGGGACCTACAATGAGCAGTTCTTC. Translated, it gives CASSVVYGTGTYNEQFF.